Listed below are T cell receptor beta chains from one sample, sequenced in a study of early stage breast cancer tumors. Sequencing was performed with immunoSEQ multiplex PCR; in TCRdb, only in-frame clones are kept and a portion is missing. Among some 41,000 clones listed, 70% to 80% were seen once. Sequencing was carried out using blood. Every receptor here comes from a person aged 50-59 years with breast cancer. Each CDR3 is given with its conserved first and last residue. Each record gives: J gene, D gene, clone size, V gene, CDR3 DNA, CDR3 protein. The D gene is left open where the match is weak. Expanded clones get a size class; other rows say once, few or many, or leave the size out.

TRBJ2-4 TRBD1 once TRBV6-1 TGTGCCAGTACTACAGGGGGCGAACACATTCAGTACTTC CASTTGGEHIQYF
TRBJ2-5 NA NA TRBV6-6 TGTGCCAGCAGTTACGTCCGGTCTCGGGAGACCCAGTACTTC CASSYVRSRETQYF
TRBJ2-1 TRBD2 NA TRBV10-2 TGCGCCACTTGCAGCGGGACCTACAATGAGCAGTTCTTC CATCSGTYNEQFF
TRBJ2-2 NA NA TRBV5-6 TGTGCCAGCAGCTTAGACTTATACACCGGGGAGCTGTTTTTT CASSLDLYTGELFF
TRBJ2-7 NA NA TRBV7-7 TGTGCTAGCAGCTTGACCCAGGGTGCCTACGAGCAGTACTTC CASSLTQGAYEQYF
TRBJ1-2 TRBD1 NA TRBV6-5 TGTGCCAGCAGTTACGATACGGGACAGGGGGCAAGAGGCTACACCTTC CASSYDTGQGARGYTF
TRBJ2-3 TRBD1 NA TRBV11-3 TGTGCCAGCAGCTTAGGGGACAGTTTCCCAGATACGCAGTATTTT CASSLGDSFPDTQYF
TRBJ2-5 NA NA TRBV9 TGTGCCAGCAGCGTAGATGGGGGGTTCCAAGAGACCCAGTACTTC CASSVDGGFQETQYF
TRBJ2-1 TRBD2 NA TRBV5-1 TGCGCCAGCAGCATAGGACTAGCGGGAGTTAATGAGCAGTTCTTC CASSIGLAGVNEQFF
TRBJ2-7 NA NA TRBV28 TGTGCCAGCAGTTTTGTAGCCACCTACGAGCAGTACTTC CASSFVATYEQYF
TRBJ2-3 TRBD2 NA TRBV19 TGTGCCAGTAGTCTTAGCGGGATTACAGATACGCAGTATTTT CASSLSGITDTQYF
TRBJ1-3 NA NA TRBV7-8 TGTGCCAGCAGCTTAGGGGCTCGGCCCGGAGGCGGCGCTGGAAACACCATATATTTT CASSLGARPGGGAGNTIYF
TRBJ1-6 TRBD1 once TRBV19 TGTGCCAGTAGTGAGGACAGGGGAGGGTCACCCCTCCACTTT CASSEDRGGSPLHF
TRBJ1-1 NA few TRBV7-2 TGTGCCAGCAGCGTAAATCCGGGTACTGAAGCTTTCTTT CASSVNPGTEAFF
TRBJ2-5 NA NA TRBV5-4 TGTGCCAGCAGCCTTTCCCGTCAGGGGTTGGGTCATGAGACCCAGTACTTC CASSLSRQGLGHETQYF
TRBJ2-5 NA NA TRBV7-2 TGTGCCAGCAGCTTTTCTACCGAAGAGACCCAGTACTTC CASSFSTEETQYF
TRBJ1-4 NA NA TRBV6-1 TGTGCCAGCACCGCGCAGGCGCTACCTAATGAAAAACTGTTTTTT CASTAQALPNEKLFF
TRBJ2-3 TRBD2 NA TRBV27 TGTGCCAGCAGTTTAAGACTAGCGGGAAATACGCAGTATTTT CASSLRLAGNTQYF
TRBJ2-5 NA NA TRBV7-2 TGTGCCAGCAGCTTTCCACAAGAGACCCAGTACTTC CASSFPQETQYF
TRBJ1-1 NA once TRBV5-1 TGCGCCAGCAGCTTGCAGTTTGTGGGGGGATCTGAAGCTTTCTTT CASSLQFVGGSEAFF
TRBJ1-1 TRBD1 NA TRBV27 TGTGCCAGCAGCTCTCAGGGGACAGGGAACGCTGAAGCTTTCTTT CASSSQGTGNAEAFF
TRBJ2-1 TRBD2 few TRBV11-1 TGTGCCAGCACCCCTAGCGGGAGGGGATACAATGAGCAGTTCTTC CASTPSGRGYNEQFF
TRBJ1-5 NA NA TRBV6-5 TGTGCCAGCAGCCTGGGGCAGAGCAATCAGCCCCAGCATTTT CASSLGQSNQPQHF
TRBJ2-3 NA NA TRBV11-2 TGTGCCAGCAGCTTGTCCACCACGGTCCTCACAGATACGCAGTATTTT CASSLSTTVLTDTQYF
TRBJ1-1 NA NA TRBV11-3 TGTGCCAGCAGCTCGAGCCCGGGACACTCCAACACTGAAGCTTTCTTT CASSSSPGHSNTEAFF
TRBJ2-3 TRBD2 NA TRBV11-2 TGTGCCAGCAGCCTCTCGACTAGCGGCACAGATACGCAGTATTTT CASSLSTSGTDTQYF
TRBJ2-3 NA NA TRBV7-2 TGTGCCAGCAGCTTAGGTCAGGGTGGAGATACGCAGTATTTT CASSLGQGGDTQYF
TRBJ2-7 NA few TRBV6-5 TGTGCCAGCAGACCTCCCGGGACACAATACGAGCAGTACTTC CASRPPGTQYEQYF
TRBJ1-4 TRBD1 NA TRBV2 TGTGCCAGCAGGGGGACAGGGGGTAGTGAAAAACTGTTTTTT CASRGTGGSEKLFF
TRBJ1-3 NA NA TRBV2 TGTGCCAGCAGTCCCCAGGGATCTGGAAACACCATATATTTT CASSPQGSGNTIYF
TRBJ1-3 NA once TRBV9 TGTGCCAGCAGCGTAGACCCCCGTTCCAGCTCTGGAAACACCATATATTTT CASSVDPRSSSGNTIYF
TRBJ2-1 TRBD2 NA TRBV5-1 TGCGCCAGCAGCTTGGCCCAGCGGGGCCTATACAATGAGCAGTTCTTC CASSLAQRGLYNEQFF
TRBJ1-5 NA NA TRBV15 TGTGCCACCAGCAGAGACCGGGGGGGAGAGGGCAATCAGCCCCAGCATTTT CATSRDRGGEGNQPQHF
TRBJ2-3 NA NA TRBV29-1 TGCAGCTCCGGGAGTTCTTTCATTGGGAGCACAGATACGCAGTATTTT CSSGSSFIGSTDTQYF
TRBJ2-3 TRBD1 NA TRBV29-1 TGCAGCGTTGACGGTCGGCGGGGACAGGGGACAGATACGCAGTATTTT CSVDGRRGQGTDTQYF
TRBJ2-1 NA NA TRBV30 TGTGCCTGGAGTGCGGTGGCAGGGTTCGATGAGCAGTTCTTC CAWSAVAGFDEQFF
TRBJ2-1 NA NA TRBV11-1 TGTGCCAGCAGCCCGGCCCTAGCGATGGTCAGGAATGAGCAGTTCTTC CASSPALAMVRNEQFF
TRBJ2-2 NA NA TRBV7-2 TGTGCCAGCAGCTTTTACCGGGACACCGGGGAGCTGTTTTTT CASSFYRDTGELFF
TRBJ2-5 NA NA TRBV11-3 TGTGCCAGCAGCTTAAGGCCGGGACACCTCCAAGAGACCCAGTACTTC CASSLRPGHLQETQYF
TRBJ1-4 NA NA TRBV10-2 TGCGCCAGCAGTGACTTTTCCGGGGGGACTAATGAAAAACTGTTTTTT CASSDFSGGTNEKLFF